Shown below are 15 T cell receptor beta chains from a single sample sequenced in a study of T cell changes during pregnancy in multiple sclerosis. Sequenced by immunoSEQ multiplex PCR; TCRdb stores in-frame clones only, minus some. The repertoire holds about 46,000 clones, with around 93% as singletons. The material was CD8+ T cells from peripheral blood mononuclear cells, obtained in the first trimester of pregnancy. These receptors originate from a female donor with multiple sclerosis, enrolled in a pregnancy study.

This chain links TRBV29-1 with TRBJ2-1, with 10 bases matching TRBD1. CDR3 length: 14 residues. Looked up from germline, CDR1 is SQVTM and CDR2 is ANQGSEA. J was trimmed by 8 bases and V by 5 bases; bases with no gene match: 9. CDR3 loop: CSVSGQGVSDEQFF. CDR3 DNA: TGCAGCGTTAGTGGACAGGGGGTTTCCGATGAGCAGTTCTTC.

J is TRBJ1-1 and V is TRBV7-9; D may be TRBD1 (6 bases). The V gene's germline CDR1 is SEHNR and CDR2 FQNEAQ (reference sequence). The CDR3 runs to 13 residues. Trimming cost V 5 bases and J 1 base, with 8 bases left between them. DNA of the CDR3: TGTGCCAGCAGCCCACAGGGGAACACTGAAGCTTTCTTT. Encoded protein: CASSPQGNTEAFF.

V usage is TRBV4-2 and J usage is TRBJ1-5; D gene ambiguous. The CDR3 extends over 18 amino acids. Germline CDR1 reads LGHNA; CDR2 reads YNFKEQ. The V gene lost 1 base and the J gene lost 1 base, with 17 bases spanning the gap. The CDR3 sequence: CASSQVRGSNISNQPQHF. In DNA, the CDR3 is TGTGCCAGCAGCCAAGTCAGAGGCAGTAACATAAGCAATCAGCCCCAGCATTTT.

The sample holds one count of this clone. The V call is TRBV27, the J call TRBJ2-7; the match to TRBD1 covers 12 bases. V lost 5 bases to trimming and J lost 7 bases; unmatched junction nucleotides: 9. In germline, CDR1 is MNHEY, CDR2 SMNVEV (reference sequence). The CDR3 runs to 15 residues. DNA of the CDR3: TGTGCCAGCAGTACCTCGGGACAGGGGGCGCATGAGCAGTACTTC. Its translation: CASSTSGQGAHEQYF.

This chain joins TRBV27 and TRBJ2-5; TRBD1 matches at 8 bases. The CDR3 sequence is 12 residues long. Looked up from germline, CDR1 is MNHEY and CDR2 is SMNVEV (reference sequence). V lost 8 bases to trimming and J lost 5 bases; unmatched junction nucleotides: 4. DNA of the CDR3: TGTGCCAGCCGACAGGGGACGGAGACCCAGTACTTC. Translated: CASRQGTETQYF.

The CDR3 region is CASTPMGRIEQKLFF. CDR3 in DNA: TGTGCCAGCACCCCCATGGGGCGGATTGAACAAAAACTGTTTTTT. The rearrangement joins TRBV2 to TRBJ1-4, with D possibly TRBD1 on 5 matching bases. The CDR3 runs 15 residues. CDR1 SNHLY and CDR2 FYNNEI come from the germline V gene. V shed 7 bases and J shed 9 bases, with 21 bases lying between them.

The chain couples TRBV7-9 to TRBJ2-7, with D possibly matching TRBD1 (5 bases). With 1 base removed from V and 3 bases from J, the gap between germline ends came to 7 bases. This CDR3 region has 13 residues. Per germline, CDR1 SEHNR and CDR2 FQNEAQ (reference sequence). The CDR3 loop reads CASSLEGNYEQYF. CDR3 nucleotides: TGTGCCAGCAGCTTAGAGGGGAACTACGAGCAGTACTTC.

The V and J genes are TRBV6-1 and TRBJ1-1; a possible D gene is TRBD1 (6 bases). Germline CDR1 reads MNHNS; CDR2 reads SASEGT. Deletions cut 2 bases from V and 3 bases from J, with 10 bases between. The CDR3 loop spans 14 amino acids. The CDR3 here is CASSEQGWHTEAFF. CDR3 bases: TGTGCCAGCAGTGAACAGGGGTGGCACACTGAAGCTTTCTTT.

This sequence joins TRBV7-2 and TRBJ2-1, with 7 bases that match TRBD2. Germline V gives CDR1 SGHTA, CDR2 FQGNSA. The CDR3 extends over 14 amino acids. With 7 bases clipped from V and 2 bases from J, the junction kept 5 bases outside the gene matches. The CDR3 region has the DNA TGTGCCAGCAACCCTAGCGGCCCCTACAATGAGCAGTTCTTC. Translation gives CASNPSGPYNEQFF.

In DNA form, the CDR3 reads TGCGCCAGCAGCCCCCTTGAGCGGGGGGGCCACAATGAGCAGTTCTTC. Amino acid sequence: CASSPLERGGHNEQFF. This chain joins TRBV4-1 and TRBJ2-1, with 10 bases that match TRBD2. CDR1 is MGHRA, CDR2 YSYEKL, per germline. J gave up 5 bases and V 4 bases, and 8 bases lay outside the gene matches. This CDR3 has 16 residues.

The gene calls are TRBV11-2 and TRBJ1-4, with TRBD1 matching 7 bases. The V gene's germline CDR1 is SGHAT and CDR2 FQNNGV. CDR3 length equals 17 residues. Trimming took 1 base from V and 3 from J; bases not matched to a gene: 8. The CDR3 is CASSLVETGRSNEKLFF. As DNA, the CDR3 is TGTGCCAGCAGCTTAGTCGAGACAGGGAGGTCTAATGAAAAACTGTTTTTT.

Written as DNA, the CDR3 is TGTGCCAGTAGTATCTGGGACAGCTCTGGAAACACCATATATTTT. Its protein product is CASSIWDSSGNTIYF. The V gene is TRBV19, the J gene TRBJ1-3; 7 bases are a match to TRBD1. V was clipped by 3 bases and J by 0 bases; unmatched bases: 2. The CDR3 covers 15 residues. In germline, CDR1 is LNHDA, CDR2 SQIVND (reference sequence).

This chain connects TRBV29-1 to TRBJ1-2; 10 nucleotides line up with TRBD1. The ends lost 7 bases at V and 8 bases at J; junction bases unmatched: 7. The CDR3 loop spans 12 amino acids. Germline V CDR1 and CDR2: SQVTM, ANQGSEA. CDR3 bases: TGCAGCGCCGCGGGACAGGGGTTGGGCTACACCTTC. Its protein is CSAAGQGLGYTF.

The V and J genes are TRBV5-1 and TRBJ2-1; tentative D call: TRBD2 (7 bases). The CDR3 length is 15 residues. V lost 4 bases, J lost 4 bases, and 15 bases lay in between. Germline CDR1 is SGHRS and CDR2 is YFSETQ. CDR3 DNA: TGCGCCAGCAGCCTCAGGGGAGGGGATTACAATGAGCAGTTCTTC. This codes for CASSLRGGDYNEQFF.

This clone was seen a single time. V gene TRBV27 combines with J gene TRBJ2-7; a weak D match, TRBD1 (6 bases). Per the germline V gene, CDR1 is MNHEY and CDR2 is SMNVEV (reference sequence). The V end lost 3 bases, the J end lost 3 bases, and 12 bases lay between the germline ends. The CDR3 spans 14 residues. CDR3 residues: CASSFLDRSYEQYF. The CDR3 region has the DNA TGTGCCAGCAGTTTTCTCGACAGGAGCTACGAGCAGTACTTC.